This T cell receptor (beta chain) was sequenced during a study of T cells after yellow fever vaccination (dated by TCRdb to about 2019). Broadly, across the study: Libraries from fractions with low cell numbers were prepared with the SMART-Seq v4 Ultra Low Input RNA kit. To follow T-cell clones before and after primary and booster YFV17D yellow fever vaccination, bulk TCR alpha and beta repertoires were sequenced over time. Two healthy male donors, one aged 18 to 29 and one aged 30 to 40 years, made up the cohort. Bulk PBMC replicates and cell subsets were isolated from blood drawn at multiple timepoints before and after both primary and secondary immunization. Overall study outcomes, separate from this receptor: A small share of clonotypes was detected in both CD4 and CD8 compartments, with the overlap likely arising from convergent recombination. Most clones expanded after primary vaccination were re-detected after the booster (around 96% of CD4 and around nine tenths of CD8), suggesting broad memory maintenance. Only two donors were included in the study, so the extent to which the findings can be generalized is limited. Computational filtering was required because FACS-sorted repertoires could contain abundant contaminating clonotypes from the bulk population. The secondary T-cell response was weaker than the primary response but faster, peaking on day 5 instead of day 15.

TCR cDNA was synthesized by 5'RACE template switching, which introduced a universal primer site and unique molecular identifiers. Priming of cDNA synthesis was performed from both the TCR alpha and TCR beta constant segments. Library amplification used two PCR steps, and the second PCR step added sample barcodes and sequencing adapters. Sequencing of the libraries was done on either Illumina HiSeq 2500 (2x100 bp) or NovaSeq (2x150 bp). Under the source paper's analysis protocol: MIGEC was used to demultiplex reads and collapse the reads into UMI consensus sequences, and MiXCR was used for V(D)J alignment. Clonotypes responding to the vaccine were identified with edgeR on replicate PBMC samples, with the criteria of FDR below 0.01 and a log2 fold change above 5 up to day 15. Each bulk clonotype was labeled CD4 or CD8 based on which sequenced repertoire, CD4 or CD8, contained the clonotype at higher abundance. TCRdb reprocessed the public reads (quality trimming at Q25 with fastp, clone calling with MiXCR) and kept in-frame beta chains. Each CDR3 protein gets just one entry, which takes the most common genes and DNA from the rows behind it. The V and J calls and clone size come from TCRdb's table, not from the authors' own analysis. The sample table records 500,000 to 700,000 distinct CDR3 sequences; 15% to 20% of these occur just once. The ten largest clones add up to roughly an eighth of the sample.

Compared with germline, V lacks 5 bases and J lacks 3 bases; bases without a gene match: 10. CDR1 and CDR2 are drawn from the germline V gene: SGHTA, FQGTGA. From cysteine to phenylalanine, the CDR3 is 15 amino acids long. CDR3 DNA is the only sequence kept; it has 45 bases, read in frame from the first base. This specimen's treatment or condition label, interpreted: live attenuated yellow fever vaccine strain. At each blood-draw timepoint, two biological replicates of bulk PBMCs were obtained. A standard Ficoll-Paque protocol was used to isolate PBMCs from peripheral blood. TriZol was used to extract RNA from bulk PBMCs, from CD4 and CD8 fractions, and from dextramer-positive and dextramer-negative fractions. This clonotype was seen more than once but under ten times. Its antigen has not been determined. Per-base quality was not reported, and no clone a single base away is much larger than it.

This chain joins TRBV7-3 to TRBJ2-7; 7 of the junction bases match TRBD2. This specimen was PBMCs, taken 15 days after the yellow fever booster vaccination. The sequence was obtained from a man under 40 who received the YFV17D yellow fever vaccine. The DNA sequence follows: TGTGCCAGCAGCCATCATGGCGGGAGTGACTACGAGCAGTACTTC. Its amino acids are CASSHHGGSDYEQYF.